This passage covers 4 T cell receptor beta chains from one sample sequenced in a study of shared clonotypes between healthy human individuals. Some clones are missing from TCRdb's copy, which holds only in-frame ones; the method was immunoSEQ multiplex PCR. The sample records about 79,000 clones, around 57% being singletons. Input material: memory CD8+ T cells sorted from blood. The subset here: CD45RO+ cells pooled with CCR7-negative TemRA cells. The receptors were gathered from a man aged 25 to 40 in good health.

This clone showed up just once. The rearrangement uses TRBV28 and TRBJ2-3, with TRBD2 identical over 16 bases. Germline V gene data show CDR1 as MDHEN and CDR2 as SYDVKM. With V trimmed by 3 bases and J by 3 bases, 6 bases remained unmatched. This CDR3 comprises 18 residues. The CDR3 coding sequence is TGTGCCAGCAGTTTTCAGGGACTAGCGGGAGGGCCGACAGATACGCAGTATTTT. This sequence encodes CASSFQGLAGGPTDTQYF.

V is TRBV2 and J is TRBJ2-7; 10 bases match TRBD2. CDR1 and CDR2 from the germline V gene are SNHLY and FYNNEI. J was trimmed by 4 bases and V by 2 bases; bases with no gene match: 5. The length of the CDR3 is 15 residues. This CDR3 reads CASSERLAGVYEQYF. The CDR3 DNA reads TGTGCCAGCAGTGAACGGCTAGCGGGAGTATACGAGCAGTACTTC. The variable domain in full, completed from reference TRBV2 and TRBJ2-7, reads EPEVTQTPSHQVTQMGQEVILRCVPISNHLYFYWYRQILGQKVEFLVSFYNNEISEKSEIFDDQFSVERPDGSNFTLKIRSTKLEDSAMYFCASSERLAGVYEQYFGPGTRLTVT.

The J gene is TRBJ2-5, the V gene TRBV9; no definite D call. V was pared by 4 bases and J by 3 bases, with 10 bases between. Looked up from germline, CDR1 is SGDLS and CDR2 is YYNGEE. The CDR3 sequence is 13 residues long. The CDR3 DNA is TGTGCCAGCAGCCTTCGACCGGAAGAGACCCAGTACTTC. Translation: CASSLRPEETQYF.

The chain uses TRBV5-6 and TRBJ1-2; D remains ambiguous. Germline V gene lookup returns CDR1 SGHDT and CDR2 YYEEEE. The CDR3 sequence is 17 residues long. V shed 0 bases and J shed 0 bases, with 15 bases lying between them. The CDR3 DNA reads TGTGCCAGCAGCTTGGGGCTGGTTATCGGAGCTAACTATGGCTACACCTTC. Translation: CASSLGLVIGANYGYTF.